The 31 T cell receptor beta chains in this list originate from one sample, sequenced in a study of blood T cell repertoires in COVID-19. Sequenced by immunoSEQ multiplex PCR; TCRdb stores in-frame clones only, minus some. There are roughly 270,000 clones in the sample; roughly 90% occur only once, and about 9.8% lies in the top ten. The specimen was peripheral blood. The receptors were sampled from a man younger than 35 with active or convalescent COVID-19.

The J gene is TRBJ2-5, the V gene TRBV19; no clear D gene. V shed 3 bases and J shed 5 bases, with 13 bases lying between them. The CDR3 is 14 residues long. CDR1 is LNHDA and CDR2 is SQIVND in the germline V gene (reference sequence). The CDR3 loop is CASSIPETPETQYF. CDR3 coding DNA: TGTGCCAGTAGTATTCCAGAAACCCCGGAGACCCAGTACTTC.

In its sample, this clone was seen once. The V gene is TRBV23-1, the J gene TRBJ1-5, with 12 bases matching TRBD1. TRBV23-1 is an open reading frame, and its role is uncertain. V was clipped by 3 bases and J by 5 bases; unmatched bases: 14. CDR3 size: 19 residues. CDR3 residues: CASSQSPGTGGCGDQPQHF. For the CDR3, the DNA is TGCGCCAGCAGTCAGTCTCCCGGGACAGGGGGCTGTGGTGATCAGCCCCAGCATTTT.

The chain joins TRBV10-3 to TRBJ2-3; 12 nucleotides agree with TRBD2. Losses at the gene ends were 3 bases for V and 0 bases for J; bases not matched to a gene: 7. CDR3 size: 18 residues. CDR1 ENHRY and CDR2 SYGVKD come from the germline V gene. The chain's CDR3 is CAISDPSGGARSTDTQYF. DNA of the CDR3: TGTGCCATCAGTGACCCTAGCGGGGGGGCCAGGAGCACAGATACGCAGTATTTT.

This clone showed up just a few times. The V call is TRBV2, the J call TRBJ1-1; D uncertain. Germline V gene sequence: CDR1 SNHLY, CDR2 FYNNEI. V was cut by 7 bases and J by 0 bases, with 9 bases left in between. This CDR3 spans 13 amino acids. The CDR3 loop reads CASMASMNTEAFF. In DNA, the CDR3 is TGTGCCAGCATGGCCTCCATGAACACTGAAGCTTTCTTT.

V and J are TRBV5-1 and TRBJ1-2, with unresolved D. The CDR3 extends over 13 amino acids. CDR1 SGHRS and CDR2 YFSETQ come from the germline V gene. V lost 0 bases, J lost 4 bases, and 7 bases lay in between. This CDR3 reads CASSLDPLYGYTF. CDR3 coding DNA: TGCGCCAGCAGCTTGGATCCACTCTATGGCTACACCTTC.

The chain joins TRBV3-1 (or the pseudogene TRBV3-2) to TRBJ2-1; 8 nucleotides align to TRBD2. Germline V gives CDR1 LGHDT, CDR2 YNNKEL (reference sequence). The CDR3 contains 15 residues. Unmatched junction bases numbered 4, after V lost 4 bases and J lost 2 bases. The CDR3 loop is CASSPVGGAYNEQFF. In DNA form, the CDR3 reads TGTGCCAGCAGCCCAGTCGGGGGGGCCTACAATGAGCAGTTCTTC.

This chain uses TRBV15 with TRBJ1-2; TRBD1 agrees at 10 bases. The CDR3 is made up of 15 amino acids. Germline loops: CDR1 LNHNV, CDR2 YYDKDF (reference sequence). V shed 0 bases, J shed 6 bases, and the junction held 4 bases outside the gene matches. Here the CDR3 reads CATSRERQGAHGYTF. In DNA form, the CDR3 reads TGTGCCACCAGCAGAGAGCGACAGGGGGCGCATGGCTACACCTTC.

This clone is medium-sized (0.01 to 0.1%) by share. The J gene is TRBJ2-7, the V gene TRBV11-2; 11 nucleotides align to TRBD1. The CDR3 has 14 amino acids. V lost 5 bases to trimming and J lost 6 bases; unmatched junction nucleotides: 6. CDR1 is SGHAT and CDR2 is FQNNGV in the germline V gene. Here the CDR3 DNA reads TGTGCCAGCAGCCCTAGTGGGACAGGGGGCGAGCAGTACTTC. This gives the protein CASSPSGTGGEQYF.

The CDR3 DNA reads as TGTGCCAGCAGTGAACAGAGGGTGGTTTTCTTT. Its protein is CASSEQRVVFF. This rearrangement joins TRBV2 to TRBJ1-1, with D hard to call. The germline gives CDR1 SNHLY, CDR2 FYNNEI. The CDR3 runs to 11 residues. Trimming took 2 bases from V and 13 from J, leaving 11 bases between them.

This chain joins TRBV9 and TRBJ2-1; tentative D call: TRBD2 (5 bases). This CDR3 comprises 16 residues. V shed 2 bases and J shed 0 bases, with 12 bases lying between them. Germline loops: CDR1 SGDLS, CDR2 YYNGEE. The DNA of the CDR3 is TGTGCCAGCAGCGTCATGAGTCTAGCCTCCTACAATGAGCAGTTCTTC. It encodes CASSVMSLASYNEQFF.

The genes are TRBV14 and TRBJ1-1; D unclear. The CDR3 covers 15 residues. Per germline, CDR1 SGHDN and CDR2 FVKESK. Between the trimmed V and J ends, which lost 4 bases and 4 bases, there was a span of 16 bases. This chain's CDR3 is CASSLYRTSSTEAFF. Written as DNA, the CDR3 is TGTGCCAGCAGCCTGTACCGGACTTCCAGCACTGAAGCTTTCTTT.

This rearrangement joins TRBV4-1 to TRBJ1-2; 7 bases are a match to TRBD1. The CDR3 length is 17 residues. Germline CDR1 MGHRA, CDR2 YSYEKL. V was pared by 3 bases and J by 9 bases, with 19 bases of the junction left unmatched. The CDR3 sequence is CASSHAAGDRATLRYTF. Here the CDR3 DNA reads TGCGCCAGCAGCCACGCCGCCGGCGACAGGGCCACCCTGCGCTACACCTTC.

This clone has only a few counts. This sequence joins TRBV5-1 and TRBJ1-2; TRBD1 agrees at 10 bases. V dropped 1 base and J dropped 6; count of bases not matched to a gene: 3. Germline V lookup: CDR1 SGHRS, CDR2 YFSETQ. CDR3 length equals 14 residues. The CDR3: CASSLSGTGDGYTF. In nucleotides, the CDR3 is TGCGCCAGCAGCTTGTCCGGGACAGGGGATGGCTACACCTTC. The variable domain in full, completed from reference TRBV5-1 and TRBJ1-2, reads KAGVTQTPRYLIKTRGQQVTLSCSPISGHRSVSWYQQTPGQGLQFLFEYFSETQRNKGNFPGRFSGRQFSNSRSEMNVSTLELGDSALYLCASSLSGTGDGYTFGSGTRLTVV.

The V gene is TRBV27, the J gene TRBJ1-6, with TRBD1 as a possible D gene (5 bases). CDR3 length: 17 amino acids. The V end was cut by 2 bases, the J end by 2 bases, with 13 bases between. Germline V gene data show CDR1 as MNHEY and CDR2 as SMNVEV (reference sequence). The CDR3 sequence is CASSLTGRTTYNSPLHF. CDR3 coding DNA: TGTGCCAGCAGTTTAACGGGACGGACTACCTATAATTCACCCCTCCACTTT.

The rearrangement uses TRBV14 and TRBJ1-2, with 7 bases that match TRBD1. V was clipped by 3 bases and J by 5 bases; unmatched bases: 6. The germline V gene encodes CDR1 SGHDN and CDR2 FVKESK. The CDR3 has 14 residues. The CDR3 loop is CASSQTTGPYGYTF. The CDR3 DNA reads TGTGCCAGCAGCCAGACGACAGGGCCTTATGGCTACACCTTC.

The rearrangement joins TRBV19 to TRBJ2-2; 8 nucleotides line up with TRBD1. The CDR3 consists of 14 residues. CDR1 is LNHDA, CDR2 SQIVND, per germline (reference sequence). J lost 6 bases, V lost 6 bases, and 6 bases had no gene match. CDR3 region: CASRGQGEAGELFF. The CDR3 DNA follows: TGTGCCAGTAGAGGACAGGGTGAGGCCGGGGAGCTGTTTTTT.

V and J are TRBV12-3 or TRBV12-4 and TRBJ1-1, with D unresolved. Trimming took off 5 bases at V and 8 bases at J, with 9 bases between the two ends. There are 11 residues in the CDR3. The CDR3 coding sequence is TGTGCCAGCAGTGTATCGGTAGAAGCTTTCTTT. Translated: CASSVSVEAFF.

This clone was observed a single time. V is TRBV21-1 and J is TRBJ2-4; TRBD1, the table's D call, was not compared with the DNA. TRBV21-1 is a pseudogene. CDR3 size: 15 residues. CDR3 nucleotide sequence: TGTGCCAGCAGCAAACGGGGACAGGGAGAAAACATTCAGTACTTC. It is translated as CASSKRGQGENIQYF.

This chain links TRBV6-4 with TRBJ2-1; 8 bases match TRBD2. In germline, CDR1 is MRHNA, CDR2 SNTAGT. V lost 3 bases to trimming and J lost 5 bases; unmatched junction nucleotides: 6. CDR3 length: 15 residues. The CDR3 protein is CASSEGTSGNNEQFF. For the CDR3, the DNA is TGTGCCAGCAGTGAGGGTACTAGCGGAAACAATGAGCAGTTCTTC.

V usage is TRBV5-8 and J usage is TRBJ2-3; 7 bases align to TRBD2. This CDR3 has 16 residues. In germline, CDR1 is SGHTS, CDR2 YDEGEE. V trimming: 2 bases; J trimming: 2 bases; junction bases outside the gene matches: 8. CDR3 DNA sequence: TGTGCCAGCAGCTTCAACCCCGCGGGGGTCACAGATACGCAGTATTTT. This gives the protein CASSFNPAGVTDTQYF.

J is TRBJ1-6 and V is TRBV6-4; TRBD1 matches at 8 bases. The V gene end was trimmed by 4 bases and the J gene end by 11 bases; junction bases not matched to a gene: 4. Germline CDR1 is MRHNA and CDR2 is SNTAGT. CDR3 length: 13 residues. In DNA form, the CDR3 reads TGTGCCAGCAGTGCCTCGGACAGGGCACCCCTCCACTTT. Its protein is CASSASDRAPLHF.

This chain joins TRBV9 and TRBJ2-3; 7 nucleotides match TRBD1. The CDR3 covers 13 residues. The V gene end was trimmed by 3 bases and the J gene end by 4 bases; junction bases not matched to a gene: 2. In germline, CDR1 is SGDLS, CDR2 YYNGEE. The CDR3 region has the DNA TGTGCCAGCAGCGGACAGGGTGCAGATACGCAGTATTTT. This encodes CASSGQGADTQYF.

The chain links TRBV2 to TRBJ1-2; 10 nucleotides align to TRBD1. There are 14 residues in the CDR3. The germline V gene encodes CDR1 SNHLY and CDR2 FYNNEI. V trimming: 4 bases; J trimming: 6 bases; junction bases outside the gene matches: 5. The CDR3, as DNA: TGTGCCAGCAGTGCGGACAGGGGGAGGGATGGCTACACCTTC. Its translation: CASSADRGRDGYTF.

The genes are TRBV6-5 and TRBJ1-3; TRBD1 aligns across 7 bases. The CDR3 sequence is 14 residues long. The germline gives CDR1 MNHEY, CDR2 SVGAGI. V shed 7 bases, J shed 1 base, and the junction held 4 bases outside the gene matches. The CDR3 DNA is TGTGCCAGCAACGGCAGGGGGTCTGGAAACACCATATATTTT. Its protein product is CASNGRGSGNTIYF.

The V and J genes are TRBV6-6 and TRBJ1-4; a weak D match, TRBD1 (5 bases). The V end lost 0 bases, the J end lost 3 bases, and 8 bases lay between the germline ends. This CDR3 has 15 residues. CDR1 and CDR2 (germline): MNHNY, SVGAGI (reference sequence). The CDR3 sequence: CASSYSRQPNEKLFF. CDR3 coding DNA: TGTGCCAGCAGTTACTCGAGACAGCCTAATGAAAAACTGTTTTTT.

V usage is TRBV14 and J usage is TRBJ1-6, with TRBD1 matching 9 bases. Germline V gene lookup returns CDR1 SGHDN and CDR2 FVKESK. V trimming: 3 bases; J trimming: 9 bases; junction bases outside the gene matches: 3. CDR3 length: 14 amino acids. The CDR3 region is CASSHTGGSSPLHF. CDR3 DNA: TGTGCCAGCAGCCATACAGGGGGCAGTTCACCCCTCCACTTT.

There are a few counts of this clone. The chain couples TRBV19 to TRBJ1-5; 10 nucleotides align to TRBD1. Germline loops: CDR1 LNHDA, CDR2 SQIVND (reference sequence). There are 19 residues in the CDR3. With V trimmed by 5 bases and J by 0 bases, 13 bases remained unmatched. For the CDR3, the DNA is TGTGCCAGTAGTGTATCGCACGGGACAGGGGAGTATAGCAATCAGCCCCAGCATTTT. Translated: CASSVSHGTGEYSNQPQHF.

CDR3 protein: CASSLTTGSNYGYTF. In nucleotides, the CDR3 is TGTGCCAGCAGCTTAACCACAGGGTCTAACTATGGCTACACCTTC. This chain uses TRBV7-9 with TRBJ1-2, with a tentative D call TRBD1 (6 bases). V was clipped by 2 bases and J by 0 bases, with 10 bases between them. There are 15 residues in the CDR3. Per germline, CDR1 SEHNR and CDR2 FQNEAQ (reference sequence).

The chain recombines TRBV19 with TRBJ2-1, with TRBD2 matching over 8 bases. The J segment lost 0 bases and the V segment lost 6 bases, leaving 1 base of the junction unmatched. The CDR3 contains 14 residues. Germline CDR1 is LNHDA and CDR2 is SQIVND (reference sequence). CDR3 sequence: CASRRGGSYNEQFF. CDR3 coding DNA: TGTGCCAGTAGACGGGGGGGCTCCTACAATGAGCAGTTCTTC.

The chain links TRBV10-3 to TRBJ1-6; 10 nucleotides line up with TRBD1. CDR1 ENHRY and CDR2 SYGVKD come from the germline V gene. The CDR3 spans 15 residues. The V segment lost 9 bases and the J segment 7 bases; nucleotides outside the gene matches: 9. The CDR3 nucleotides are TGTGCCATGGGACAGGGGACGTCGGGAAATTCACCCCTCCACTTT. It specifies CAMGQGTSGNSPLHF.

The genes are TRBV9 and TRBJ2-3; 13 bases line up with TRBD2. Germline V lookup: CDR1 SGDLS, CDR2 YYNGEE. The CDR3 length is 17 residues. V dropped 1 base and J dropped 4; count of bases not matched to a gene: 6. The CDR3 sequence is CASSVPTSGGASDTQYF. The CDR3 DNA follows: TGTGCCAGCAGCGTACCTACTAGCGGGGGGGCTTCAGATACGCAGTATTTT.